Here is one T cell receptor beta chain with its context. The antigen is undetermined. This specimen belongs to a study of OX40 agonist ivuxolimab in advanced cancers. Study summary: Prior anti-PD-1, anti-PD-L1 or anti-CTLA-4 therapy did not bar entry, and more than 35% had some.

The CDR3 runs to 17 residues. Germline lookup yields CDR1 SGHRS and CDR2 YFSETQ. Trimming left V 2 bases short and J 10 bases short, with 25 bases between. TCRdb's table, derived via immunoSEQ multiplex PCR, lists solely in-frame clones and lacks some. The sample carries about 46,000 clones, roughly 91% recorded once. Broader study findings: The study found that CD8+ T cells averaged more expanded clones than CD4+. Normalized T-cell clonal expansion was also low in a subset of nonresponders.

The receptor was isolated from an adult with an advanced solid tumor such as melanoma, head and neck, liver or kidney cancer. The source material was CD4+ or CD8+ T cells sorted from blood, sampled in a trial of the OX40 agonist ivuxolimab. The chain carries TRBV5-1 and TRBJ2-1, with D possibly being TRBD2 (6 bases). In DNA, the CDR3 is TGCGCCAGCAGCTTTCCTGAGACAGTCATGGGGGGTTTGGAGCAGTTCTTC. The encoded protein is CASSFPETVMGGLEQFF. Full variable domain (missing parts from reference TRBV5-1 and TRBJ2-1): KAGVTQTPRYLIKTRGQQVTLSCSPISGHRSVSWYQQTPGQGLQFLFEYFSETQRNKGNFPGRFSGRQFSNSRSEMNVSTLELGDSALYLCASSFPETVMGGLEQFFGPGTRLTVL.